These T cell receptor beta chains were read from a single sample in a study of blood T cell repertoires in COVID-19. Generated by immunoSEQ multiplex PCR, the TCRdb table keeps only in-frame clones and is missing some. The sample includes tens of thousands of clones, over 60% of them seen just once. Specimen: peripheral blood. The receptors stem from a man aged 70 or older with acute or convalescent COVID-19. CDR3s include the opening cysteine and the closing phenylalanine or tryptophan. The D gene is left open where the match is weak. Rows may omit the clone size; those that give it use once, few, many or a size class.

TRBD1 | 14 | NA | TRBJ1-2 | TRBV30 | TGTGCCTGGAGTGTGGAGGACAGGAGGTATGGCTACACCTTC | CAWSVEDRRYGYTF
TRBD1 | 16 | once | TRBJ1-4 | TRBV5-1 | TGCGCCAGCAGCATGACCGGGACAGGGCCTAATGAAAAACTGTTTTTT | CASSMTGTGPNEKLFF
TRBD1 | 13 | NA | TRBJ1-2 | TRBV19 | TGTGCCAGTAGCCCCGACAGGGACTATGGCTACACCTTC | CASSPDRDYGYTF
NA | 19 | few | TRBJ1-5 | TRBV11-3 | TGTGCCAGCAGCCTCTCAGACAGGACAAACGGACATAGCAATCAGCCCCAGCATTTT | CASSLSDRTNGHSNQPQHF
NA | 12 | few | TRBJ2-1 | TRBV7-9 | TGTGCCAGCAGCTTAGTGGGCACTGAGCAGTTCTTC | CASSLVGTEQFF
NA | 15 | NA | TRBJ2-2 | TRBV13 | TGTGCCAGCAGCTGGAGAGGACACCCCACCGGGGAGCTGTTTTTT | CASSWRGHPTGELFF
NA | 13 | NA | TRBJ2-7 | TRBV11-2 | TGTGCCAGCAGCTTATTCAGGGTCTACGAGCAGTACTTC | CASSLFRVYEQYF
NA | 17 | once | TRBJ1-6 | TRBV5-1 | TGCGCCAGCAGCTTAGGTTCTGGTGGGCCGAGCAATTCACCCCTCCACTTT | CASSLGSGGPSNSPLHF
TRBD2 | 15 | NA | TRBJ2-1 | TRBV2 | TGTGCCAGCAGTTTACTAGCGGGGGGCCACAATGAGCAGTTCTTC | CASSLLAGGHNEQFF
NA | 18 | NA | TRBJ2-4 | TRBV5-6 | TGTGCCAGCAGCTTGCCCCCACAGGGAAGGACGGCCAAAAACATTCAGTACTTC | CASSLPPQGRTAKNIQYF
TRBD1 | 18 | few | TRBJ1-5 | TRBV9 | TGTGCCAGCAGCGCTATCATTAACAATACAGGGGTTAGGCAGCCCCAGCATTTT | CASSAIINNTGVRQPQHF
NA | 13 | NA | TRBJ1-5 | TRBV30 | TGTGCCTGGAGTACACAGGACAATCAGCCCCAGCATTTT | CAWSTQDNQPQHF
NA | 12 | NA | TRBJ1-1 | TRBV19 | TGTGCCAGTAGTCCAGGGAACACTGAAGCTTTCTTT | CASSPGNTEAFF
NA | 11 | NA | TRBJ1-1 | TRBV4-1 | TGCGCCAGCAGCCAACAACTTGAAGCTTTCTTT | CASSQQLEAFF
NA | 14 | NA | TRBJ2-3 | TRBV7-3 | TGTGCCAGCAGCTTAGGGGGGACCACAGATACGCAGTATTTT | CASSLGGTTDTQYF
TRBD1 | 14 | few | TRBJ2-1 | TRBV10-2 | TGCGCCAGCAGTGAGACCGGGACAGTTAATGAGCAGTTCTTC | CASSETGTVNEQFF
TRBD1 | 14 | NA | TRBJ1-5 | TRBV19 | TGTGCCAGTAGTCCGACAGGGTCCGCGAGGGCCCAGCATTTT | CASSPTGSARAQHF
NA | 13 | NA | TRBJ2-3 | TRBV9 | TGTGCCAGCAGCGCCGGAGAGACAGATACGCAGTATTTT | CASSAGETDTQYF
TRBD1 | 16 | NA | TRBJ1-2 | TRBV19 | TGTGCCAGTAGTACCTCTGGGACAGGGGGAAGGTATGGCTACACCTTC | CASSTSGTGGRYGYTF
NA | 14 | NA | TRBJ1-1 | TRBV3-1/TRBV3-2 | TGTGCCAGCAGCCAAAAGGGGATGAGCACTGAAGCTTTCTTT | CASSQKGMSTEAFF
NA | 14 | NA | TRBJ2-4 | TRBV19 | TGTGCCAGTAGTTCTCCCTCAGGGGAAAACATTCAGTACTTC | CASSSPSGENIQYF
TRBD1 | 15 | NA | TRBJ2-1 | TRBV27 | TGTGCCAGCGGGAAAGGGACAGGGACCGACAATGAGCAGTTCTTC | CASGKGTGTDNEQFF
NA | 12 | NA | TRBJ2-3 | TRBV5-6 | TGTGCCAGCAGCTTGGCGGCAGATACGCAGTATTTT | CASSLAADTQYF
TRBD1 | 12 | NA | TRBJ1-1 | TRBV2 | TGTGCCAGTAAGACAGGGCCCACTGAAGCTTTCTTT | CASKTGPTEAFF
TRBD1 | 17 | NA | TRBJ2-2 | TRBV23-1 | TGCGCCAGCAGTCAAACGAGTGGACAGGGGAACACCGGGGAGCTGTTTTTT | CASSQTSGQGNTGELFF
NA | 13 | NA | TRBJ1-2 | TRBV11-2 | TGTGCCAGCAGCTTAGATCGCGCCTATGGCTACACCTTC | CASSLDRAYGYTF
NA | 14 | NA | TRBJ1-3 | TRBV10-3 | TGTGCCATCAGTGAGTCGAGGGAAAGTAACACCATATATTTT | CAISESRESNTIYF
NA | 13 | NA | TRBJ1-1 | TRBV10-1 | TGCGCCAGTTCTCCGGGAAGGAACACTGAAGCTTTCTTT | CASSPGRNTEAFF
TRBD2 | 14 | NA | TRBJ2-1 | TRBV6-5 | TGTGCCAGCAGCTGGACTAGCGGGAGTAATGAGCAGTTCTTC | CASSWTSGSNEQFF
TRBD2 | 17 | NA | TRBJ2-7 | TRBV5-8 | TGTGCCAGCAGCTTGGCCTTGACTAGCGGAGTCTCCTACGAGCAGTACTTC | CASSLALTSGVSYEQYF
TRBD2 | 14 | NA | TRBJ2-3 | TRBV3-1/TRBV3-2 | TGTGCCAGCAGCCAGCGGGGGAGCACAGATACGCAGTATTTT | CASSQRGSTDTQYF
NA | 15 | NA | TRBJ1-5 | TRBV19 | TGTGCCAGTAGTGCGTCGGGGAGTAGCAATCAGCCCCAGCATTTT | CASSASGSSNQPQHF
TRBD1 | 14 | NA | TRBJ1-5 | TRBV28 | TGTGCCAGCAGTTTAGGTGGCAGGGGGCAGCCCCAGCATTTT | CASSLGGRGQPQHF
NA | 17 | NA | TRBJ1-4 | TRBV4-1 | TGCGCCAGCAGCCAGGGTGAATGGGGAGTCAAGGATGAAAAACTGTTTTTT | CASSQGEWGVKDEKLFF
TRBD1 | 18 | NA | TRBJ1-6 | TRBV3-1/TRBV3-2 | TGTGCCAGCAGCCTTACTTCGACCGGGACAGGCTATAATTCACCCCTCCACTTT | CASSLTSTGTGYNSPLHF
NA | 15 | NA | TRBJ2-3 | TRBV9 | TGTGCCAGCAGCGTAGAGCCGGGAAGGGCAGATACGCAGTATTTT | CASSVEPGRADTQYF
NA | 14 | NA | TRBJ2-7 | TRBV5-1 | TGCGCCAGCAGTTTAGCGGAGCTGGGGTACGAGCAGTACTTC | CASSLAELGYEQYF
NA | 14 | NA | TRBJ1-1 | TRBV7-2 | TGTGCCAGCAGCCCGGGGTGGGTGGTCACTGAAGCTTTCTTT | CASSPGWVVTEAFF
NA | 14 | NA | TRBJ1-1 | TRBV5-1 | TGCGCCAGCAGCTCCGGGACAAGGAACACTGAAGCTTTCTTT | CASSSGTRNTEAFF
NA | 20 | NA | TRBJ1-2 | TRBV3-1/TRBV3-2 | TGTGCCAGCAGCCAAGATATGGGGGCAGGGTATGAAGGGATTTACTATGGCTACACCTTC | CASSQDMGAGYEGIYYGYTF
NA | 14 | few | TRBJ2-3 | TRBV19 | TGTGCCAGTTCACAGGGCGCCGGCACAGATACGCAGTATTTT | CASSQGAGTDTQYF
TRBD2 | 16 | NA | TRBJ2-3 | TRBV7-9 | TGTGCCAGCAGCTCGCCGCGGGGGGGCCGGGCGAATACGCAGTATTTT | CASSSPRGGRANTQYF
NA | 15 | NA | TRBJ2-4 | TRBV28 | TGTGCCAGCATCTCCTACACCGGGGGGCAAAACATTCAGTACTTC | CASISYTGGQNIQYF
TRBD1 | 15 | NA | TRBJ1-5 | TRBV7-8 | TGTGCCAGCAGCCCCTTTCAGGGGGACAATCAGCCCCAGCATTTT | CASSPFQGDNQPQHF
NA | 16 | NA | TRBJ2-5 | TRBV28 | TGTGCCAGCACCACCCAGGGGCTGTCTCACCAAGAGACCCAGTACTTC | CASTTQGLSHQETQYF
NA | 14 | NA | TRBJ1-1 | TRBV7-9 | TGTGCCAGCAGCTTAAACACTATTAACACTGAAGCTTTCTTT | CASSLNTINTEAFF
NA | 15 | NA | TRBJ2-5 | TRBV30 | TGTGCCTGGAGCCCTTCTACCCTGTACCAAGAGACCCAGTACTTC | CAWSPSTLYQETQYF
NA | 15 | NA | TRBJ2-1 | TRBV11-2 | TGTGCCAGCAGCTTAGGCCAGGGCCCCTACAATGAGCAGTTCTTC | CASSLGQGPYNEQFF
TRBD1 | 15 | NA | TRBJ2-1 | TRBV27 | TGTGCCAGCAGCGATGGACAGGGCTCCTACAATGAGCAGTTCTTC | CASSDGQGSYNEQFF
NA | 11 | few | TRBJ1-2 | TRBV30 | TGTGCCTGGAGTTTATCCTATGGCTACACCTTC | CAWSLSYGYTF
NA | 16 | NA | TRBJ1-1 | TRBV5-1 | TGCGCCAGCAGCTTGGTACAGGGAGAGAAGAACACTGAAGCTTTCTTT | CASSLVQGEKNTEAFF
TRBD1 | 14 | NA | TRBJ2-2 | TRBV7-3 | TGTGCCAGCAGCTCCCAGGGGGTCACCGGGGAGCTGTTTTTT | CASSSQGVTGELFF
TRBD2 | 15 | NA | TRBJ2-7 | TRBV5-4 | TGTGCCAGCAGCGCCCCTTTAGCGGGCTACTACGAGCAGTACTTC | CASSAPLAGYYEQYF
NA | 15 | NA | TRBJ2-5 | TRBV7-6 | TGTGCCAGCAGCTTAGTGGGCCAGGGGGGAGAGACCCAGTACTTC | CASSLVGQGGETQYF
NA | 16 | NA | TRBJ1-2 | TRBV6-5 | TGTGCCAGCAGTTACGTTCGTGGACAGTCTAACTATGGCTACACCTTC | CASSYVRGQSNYGYTF
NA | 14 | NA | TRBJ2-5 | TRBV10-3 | TGTGCCATCAGTGATATGGAGTATCAAGAGACCCAGTACTTC | CAISDMEYQETQYF